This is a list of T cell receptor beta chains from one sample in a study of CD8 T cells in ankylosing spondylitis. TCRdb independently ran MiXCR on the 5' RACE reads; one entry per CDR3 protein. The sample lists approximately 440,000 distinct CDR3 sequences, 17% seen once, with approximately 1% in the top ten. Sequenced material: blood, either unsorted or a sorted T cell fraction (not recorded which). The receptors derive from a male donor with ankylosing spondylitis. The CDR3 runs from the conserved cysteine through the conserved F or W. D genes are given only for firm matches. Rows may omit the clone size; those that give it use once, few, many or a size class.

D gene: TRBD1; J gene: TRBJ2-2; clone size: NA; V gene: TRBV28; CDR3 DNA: TGTGCCAGCAGACCTACCGGGACAGGGATCGTTGGGGAGCTGTTTTTT; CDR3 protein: CASRPTGTGIVGELFF
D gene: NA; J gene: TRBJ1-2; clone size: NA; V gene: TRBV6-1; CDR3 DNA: TGTGCCAGCAGTGAGCCAACGTCGCGTGACTACACCTTC; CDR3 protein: CASSEPTSRDYTF
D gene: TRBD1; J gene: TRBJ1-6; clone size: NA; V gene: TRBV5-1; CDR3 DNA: TGCGCCAGCAGCGTGGGCCGACAGGGTAATTCACCCCTCCACTTT; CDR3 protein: CASSVGRQGNSPLHF
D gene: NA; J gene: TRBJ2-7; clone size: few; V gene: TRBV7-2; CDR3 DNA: TGTGCCAGCAGCTTAGTACAGGCTTACGAGCAGTACTTC; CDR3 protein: CASSLVQAYEQYF
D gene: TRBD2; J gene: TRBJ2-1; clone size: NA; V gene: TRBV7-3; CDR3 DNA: TGTGCCAGCAGCTTAGGACTAGGCTATTTCGATGAGCAGTTCTTC; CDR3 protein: CASSLGLGYFDEQFF
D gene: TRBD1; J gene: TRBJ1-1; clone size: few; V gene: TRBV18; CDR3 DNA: TGTGCCAGCTCACCACGAGGACAGGGAATGAACACTGAAGCTTTCTTT; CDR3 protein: CASSPRGQGMNTEAFF
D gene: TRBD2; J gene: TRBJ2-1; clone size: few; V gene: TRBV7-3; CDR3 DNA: TGTGCCAGCAGCTCCACCGTAGCGGGGGTTCGCAATGAGCAGTTCTTC; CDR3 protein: CASSSTVAGVRNEQFF
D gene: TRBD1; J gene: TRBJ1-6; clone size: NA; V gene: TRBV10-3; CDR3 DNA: TGTGCCATCAGTGAGCCTCGGGACAGTAATTCACCCCTCCACTTT; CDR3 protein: CAISEPRDSNSPLHF
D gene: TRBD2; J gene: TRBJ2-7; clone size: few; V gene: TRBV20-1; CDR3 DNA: TGCAGTGCTGGAAAGGGGACTATCTCCTACGAGCAGTACTTC; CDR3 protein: CSAGKGTISYEQYF
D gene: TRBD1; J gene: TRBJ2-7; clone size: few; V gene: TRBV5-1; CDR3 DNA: TGCGCCAGCACCCCTGCGAGGCAGGGGGCCGACGAGCAGTACTTC; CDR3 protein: CASTPARQGADEQYF
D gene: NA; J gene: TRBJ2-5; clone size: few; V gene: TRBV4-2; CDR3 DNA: TGTGCCAGCAGCCGGGTTGGGGAACAAGAGACCCAGTACTTC; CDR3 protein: CASSRVGEQETQYF
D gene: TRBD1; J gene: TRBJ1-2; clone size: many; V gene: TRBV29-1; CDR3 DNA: TGCAGCGTTGTGGGACAGGGAAATGGCTACACCTTC; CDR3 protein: CSVVGQGNGYTF
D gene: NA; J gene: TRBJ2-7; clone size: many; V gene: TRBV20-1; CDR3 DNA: TGCAGTGTTGATACCGGGAGAGACGAGCAGTACTTC; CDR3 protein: CSVDTGRDEQYF
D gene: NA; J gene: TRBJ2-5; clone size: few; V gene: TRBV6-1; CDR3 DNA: TGTGCCAGCAGTGAAATAAAGGGGGGGCAGGAGACCCAGTACTTC; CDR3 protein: CASSEIKGGQETQYF
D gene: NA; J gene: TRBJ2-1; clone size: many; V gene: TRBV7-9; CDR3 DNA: TGTGCCAGCAGCCAGTCTGGACTCCTCAATGAGCAGTTCTTC; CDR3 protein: CASSQSGLLNEQFF
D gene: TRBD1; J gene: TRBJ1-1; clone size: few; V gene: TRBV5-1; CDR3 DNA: TGCGCCAGCAAGGACAGGACCAACGGAGAAGCTTTCTTT; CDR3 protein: CASKDRTNGEAFF
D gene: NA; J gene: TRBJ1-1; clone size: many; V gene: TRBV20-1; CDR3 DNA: TGCAGTGCTAGATACGATAGGGGGGGGAACACTGAAGCTTTCTTT; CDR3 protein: CSARYDRGGNTEAFF
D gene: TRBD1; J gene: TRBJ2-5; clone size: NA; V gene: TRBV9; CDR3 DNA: TGTGCCAGCAGCGTGGGGGGACAGGGAGACCAAGAGACCCAGTACTTC; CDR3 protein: CASSVGGQGDQETQYF
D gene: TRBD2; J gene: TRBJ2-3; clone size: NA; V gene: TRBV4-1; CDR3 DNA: TGCGCCAGCAGCCAAGAAGTGGGACTAGCTGGCGCAGATACGCAGTATTTT; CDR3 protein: CASSQEVGLAGADTQYF
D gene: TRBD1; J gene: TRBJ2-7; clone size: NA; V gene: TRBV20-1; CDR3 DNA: TGCAGTGCTAGAGTAGGGACAGGGGCTCACGAGCAGTACTTC; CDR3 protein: CSARVGTGAHEQYF
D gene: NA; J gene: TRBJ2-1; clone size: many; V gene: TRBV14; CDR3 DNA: TGTGCCAGCAGCCAAGCAAGTCTGAATGAGCAGTTCTTC; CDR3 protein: CASSQASLNEQFF
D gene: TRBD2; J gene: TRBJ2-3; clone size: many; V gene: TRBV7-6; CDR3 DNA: TGTGCCAGCAGTCGCGGGACTAGCGCAGATACGCAGTATTTT; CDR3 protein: CASSRGTSADTQYF
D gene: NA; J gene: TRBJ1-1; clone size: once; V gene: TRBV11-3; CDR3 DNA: TGTGCCAGCACCCTTCATCCCGGGCGGGACACTGAAGCTTTCTTT; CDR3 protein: CASTLHPGRDTEAFF
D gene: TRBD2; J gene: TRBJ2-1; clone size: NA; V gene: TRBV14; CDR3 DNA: TGTGCCAGCAGCCAAGATCGATCTGCCAAGCGGGACCAGATTGATGAGCAGTTCTTC; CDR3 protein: CASSQDRSAKRDQIDEQFF
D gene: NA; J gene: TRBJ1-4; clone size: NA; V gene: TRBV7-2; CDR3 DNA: TGTGCCAGCAGCCAAGGGATAATGAATGAAAAACTGTTTTTT; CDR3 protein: CASSQGIMNEKLFF
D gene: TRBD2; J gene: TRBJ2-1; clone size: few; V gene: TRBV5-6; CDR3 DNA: TGTGCCACCACTACTAGCGGGACACGTGAGGAGCAGTTCTTC; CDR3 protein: CATTTSGTREEQFF